This T cell receptor beta chain was found in a study of blood T cell repertoires in COVID-19. Study-level information: The United States, Italy and Spain were the sources of the acute and convalescent COVID-19 samples. Sources were T cells, B-cell-depleted T cells, or PBMCs; the material itself was cDNA or gDNA.

Original processing methods: Quantification of nucleated cells was approximated via reference gene primer amplification. Produced via immunoSEQ multiplex PCR; TCRdb's table is partial and in-frame only. V, J and clone size are taken as reported in that table, and D and trimming were inferred from the DNA itself. The sample lists some 110,000 clones; roughly four fifths were seen once. Germline V gives CDR1 LGHDT, CDR2 YNNKEL (reference sequence). The V and J ends lost 2 bases and 5 bases respectively, with 12 bases between them. This CDR3 has 15 residues. The source of this sequence is a man between 65 and 79 years old with acute or convalescent COVID-19. This sequence joins TRBV3-1 (or the pseudogene TRBV3-2) and TRBJ2-2, with D perhaps TRBD1 (5 bases). The material sequenced was peripheral blood. CDR3 DNA sequence: TGTGCCAGCAGCCAATGGGCAGGGCAAACCGGGGAGCTGTTTTTT. It translates to CASSQWAGQTGELFF.